A selection of T cell receptor beta chains follows, all from one sample in a study of T cells after posttransplantation cyclophosphamide. The repertoire was sequenced with immunoSEQ multiplex PCR; TCRdb's copy has only in-frame clones and lacks some. The data show 30,000 or so clones, about 93% seen once. The sequenced sample consisted of naive CD4+ T cells sorted from PBMCs. These TCRs come from a woman in her sixties or seventies in good health, CMV-negative, and a related stem cell transplant donor. Both conserved end residues are part of each CDR3. A D gene is named only where the DNA matches it firmly.

j_call v_call d_call cdr3_aa
TRBJ1-2 TRBV27 - CASSFTGNYGYTF
TRBJ1-3 TRBV28 - CASSSRDSSGNTIYF
TRBJ2-2 TRBV5-1 TRBD2 CASSSRTSGSPGELFF
TRBJ1-2 TRBV2 - CASSEGLRGGYTF
TRBJ2-5 TRBV12-5 - CASGPGLQETQYF
TRBJ2-6 TRBV19 TRBD1 CASSNRDRGSPGANVLTF
TRBJ2-1 TRBV9 TRBD1 CASSVGQGANNEQFF
TRBJ1-2 TRBV28 - CASSLLPGRYGYTF
TRBJ2-1 TRBV9 - CASSGYLASWVNEQFF
TRBJ1-4 TRBV5-4 - CASSFGSKGVGNEKLFF